The 21 T cell receptor beta chains presented below share a single source sample, sequenced in a study of blood T cell repertoires in COVID-19. Sequencing used immunoSEQ multiplex PCR; TCRdb keeps in-frame clones, though not all of them. This sample has tens of thousands of clones, with 70% to 90% found just once. The sample comprised peripheral blood. Source of these receptors: a woman aged 80 or over with COVID-19, enrolled during active disease.

This clone appeared a single time. This chain connects TRBV7-6 to TRBJ2-1; D is perhaps TRBD2 (5 bases). The germline V gene has CDR1 SGHVS and CDR2 FNYEAQ. Deletions cut 7 bases from V and 4 bases from J, with 17 bases between. CDR3 length equals 15 residues. CDR3: CASTRVGATYNEQFF. The CDR3 nucleotides read TGTGCCAGCACTCGGGTGGGAGCTACTTACAATGAGCAGTTCTTC.

V usage is TRBV10-3 and J usage is TRBJ1-1, with D possibly being TRBD1 (5 bases). There are 13 residues in the CDR3. The germline gives CDR1 ENHRY, CDR2 SYGVKD. V was cut by 7 bases and J by 5 bases, with 14 bases left in between. The CDR3 DNA sequence: TGTGCCATCAATTTCAGGGAAGGGACTGAAGCTTTCTTT. Translated, it gives CAINFREGTEAFF.

This clone was picked up one time. The V gene is TRBV10-3, the J gene TRBJ2-1, with 7 bases matching TRBD1. In germline, CDR1 is ENHRY, CDR2 SYGVKD. The trim removed 0 bases at V and 4 bases at J, leaving 6 bases unmatched. This CDR3 has 16 amino acids. The CDR3 loop reads CAISESTGTAYNEQFF. CDR3 bases: TGTGCCATCAGTGAGTCGACCGGGACAGCTTACAATGAGCAGTTCTTC.

The chain recombines TRBV7-6 with TRBJ2-3; 7 bases are a match to TRBD2. Germline loops: CDR1 SGHVS, CDR2 FNYEAQ. This CDR3 region has 15 residues. The J segment lost 1 base and the V segment lost 1 base, leaving 2 bases of the junction unmatched. The CDR3 DNA follows: TGTGCCAGCAGCTTAGTGGGAGGGGGCACAGATACGCAGTATTTT. This sequence encodes CASSLVGGGTDTQYF.

The chain joins TRBV5-1 to TRBJ2-5, with 7 bases aligning to TRBD2. V shed 0 bases and J 5 bases; nucleotides not matched to a gene: 7. Germline CDR1 reads SGHRS; CDR2 reads YFSETQ. The CDR3 runs 15 residues. The CDR3 is CASSLANGGRETQYF. In DNA, the CDR3 is TGCGCCAGCAGCTTGGCCAACGGGGGGAGGGAGACCCAGTACTTC. Full variable domain (outside the CDR3, taken from reference TRBV5-1 and TRBJ2-5): KAGVTQTPRYLIKTRGQQVTLSCSPISGHRSVSWYQQTPGQGLQFLFEYFSETQRNKGNFPGRFSGRQFSNSRSEMNVSTLELGDSALYLCASSLANGGRETQYFGPGTRLLVL.

The chain combines TRBV2 with TRBJ1-1, with a tentative D call TRBD1 (6 bases). Germline CDR1 is SNHLY and CDR2 is FYNNEI. The V end was cut by 2 bases, the J end by 4 bases, with 11 bases between. This CDR3 region has 14 residues. The CDR3 coding sequence is TGTGCCAGCAGTGAAATACAGGGTGGCACTGAAGCTTTCTTT. It yields the protein CASSEIQGGTEAFF.

The chain links TRBV5-1 to TRBJ1-4; tentative D call: TRBD1 (5 bases). CDR1 SGHRS and CDR2 YFSETQ come from the germline V gene. V gave up 4 bases and J gave up 5 bases, with 15 bases separating them. The CDR3 is made up of 15 amino acids. CDR3 bases: TGCGCCAGCAGCCCCGGGACTCCCGGGAATGAAAAACTGTTTTTT. Protein sequence: CASSPGTPGNEKLFF.

The chain links TRBV6-1 to TRBJ2-7; D not resolved. The CDR3 sequence is 11 residues long. V lost 3 bases, J lost 3 bases, and 3 bases lay in between. CDR1 is MNHNS and CDR2 is SASEGT in the germline V gene. Written as DNA, the CDR3 is TGTGCCAGCAGTGATAGCTACGAGCAGTACTTC. Protein: CASSDSYEQYF.

The rearrangement uses TRBV5-1 and TRBJ2-3; 13 nucleotides match TRBD2. After removal of 0 bases from V and 4 bases from J, the junction contained 17 bases not matched to a gene. Germline-derived CDR1 and CDR2 are SGHRS and YFSETQ. The CDR3 length is 21 residues. In DNA, the CDR3 is TGCGCCAGCAGCTTGGGTACGACCGGGACTAGCGGGACTGGCGGGGCAGATACGCAGTATTTT. As protein: CASSLGTTGTSGTGGADTQYF. The whole variable domain, filled in from reference TRBV5-1 and TRBJ2-3, reads KAGVTQTPRYLIKTRGQQVTLSCSPISGHRSVSWYQQTPGQGLQFLFEYFSETQRNKGNFPGRFSGRQFSNSRSEMNVSTLELGDSALYLCASSLGTTGTSGTGGADTQYFGPGTRLTVL.

The chain uses TRBV19 and TRBJ1-5, with no clear D. CDR3 length: 15 amino acids. CDR1 LNHDA and CDR2 SQIVND come from the germline V gene (reference sequence). V lost 3 bases, J lost 2 bases, and 11 bases lay in between. CDR3 protein: CASSIRAGGNQPQHF. In DNA form, the CDR3 reads TGTGCCAGTAGTATTCGAGCAGGCGGCAATCAGCCCCAGCATTTT.

The chain recombines TRBV7-3 with TRBJ1-2; TRBD1 matches 7 bases. The CDR3 has 13 amino acids. From germline, CDR1 is SGHTA and CDR2 FQGTGA. The V and J ends lost 5 bases and 7 bases, in that order; junction bases with no gene match: 7. CDR3 sequence (DNA): TGTGCCAGCAGCGCAGGGGGTAGTAGTGGCTACACCTTC. It codes for CASSAGGSSGYTF.

This clone was found a few times. The chain couples TRBV7-9 to TRBJ1-2; perhaps TRBD1 as D (6 bases). The CDR3 consists of 17 residues. Trimming cost V 1 base and J 7 bases, with 22 bases left between them. Germline V gene data show CDR1 as SEHNR and CDR2 as FQNEAQ (reference sequence). The CDR3 DNA reads TGTGCCAGCAGCTTAGGCCTGACAGGCGGCGATGAGGGTGGCTACACCTTC. Protein: CASSLGLTGGDEGGYTF.

The chain employs TRBV28 and TRBJ1-3; 7 bases are a match to TRBD1. CDR1 is MDHEN, CDR2 SYDVKM, per germline. This CDR3 spans 15 amino acids. J lost 4 bases, V lost 4 bases, and 7 bases had no gene match. CDR3 region: CASSSTGIKGNTIYF. The CDR3 DNA reads as TGTGCCAGCAGTTCGACAGGGATTAAAGGAAACACCATATATTTT.

CDR3 nucleotides: TGTGCCAGTAGTATAGGAGCAGGGCTGCTGAACACTGAAGCTTTCTTT. Protein sequence: CASSIGAGLLNTEAFF. V and J are TRBV19 and TRBJ1-1, with TRBD1 as a possible D gene (5 bases). V lost 1 base and J 0 bases, leaving 12 bases between the germline ends. The germline V gene encodes CDR1 LNHDA and CDR2 SQIVND (reference sequence). This CDR3 is 16 amino acids long.

The chain carries TRBV2 and TRBJ2-7; TRBD2 might be the D (6 bases). The CDR3 totals 15 residues. V lost 3 bases and J lost 3, with 15 bases in between. Germline loops: CDR1 SNHLY, CDR2 FYNNEI. The DNA for the CDR3 is TGTGCCAGCAGTGAGTCTAGCGTGGGCGTCTACGAGCAGTACTTC. It is translated as CASSESSVGVYEQYF.

The chain has TRBV7-9 and TRBJ1-4; TRBD1 matches 9 bases. Unmatched junction bases numbered 8, after V lost 5 bases and J lost 10 bases. The CDR3 runs to 14 residues. The V gene's germline CDR1 is SEHNR and CDR2 FQNEAQ (reference sequence). The CDR3 bases are TGTGCCAGCAGCAGGGGACAGGGACACGGAAAACTGTTTTTT. It translates to CASSRGQGHGKLFF.

V usage is TRBV5-4 and J usage is TRBJ1-5; D may be TRBD1 (6 bases). Germline CDR1 and CDR2: SGHNT and YYREEE (reference sequence). CDR3 length: 16 residues. V lost 3 bases and J 2 bases, leaving 15 bases between the germline ends. CDR3 protein: CASSSGGHTGNQPQHF. The DNA of the CDR3 is TGTGCCAGCAGCTCCGGGGGGCATACGGGCAATCAGCCCCAGCATTTT.

This chain uses TRBV4-3 with TRBJ2-7; TRBD2 matches 8 bases. Per the germline V gene, CDR1 is LGHNA and CDR2 is YSLEER. V shed 2 bases and J 7 bases; nucleotides not matched to a gene: 10. The CDR3 has 15 amino acids. This chain's CDR3 is CASSQRPGGSREQYF. CDR3 DNA: TGCGCCAGCAGCCAAAGGCCGGGGGGGTCGCGGGAGCAGTACTTC.

The gene calls are TRBV29-1 and TRBJ2-3; 11 bases are shared with TRBD2. Germline lookup yields CDR1 SQVTM and CDR2 ANQGSEA. The CDR3 runs 14 residues. Trimming cost V 1 base and J 5 bases; bases outside gene matches: 2. CDR3: CSVEGSGGVDTQYF. CDR3 bases: TGCAGCGTTGAAGGTAGCGGGGGGGTAGATACGCAGTATTTT.

The rearrangement links TRBV6-5 to TRBJ1-2, with D possibly matching TRBD1 (5 bases). CDR1 is MNHEY and CDR2 is SVGAGI in the germline V gene. Trimming left V 5 bases short and J 4 bases short, with 14 bases between. This CDR3 has 14 residues. This chain's CDR3 is CASSPGFASYGYTF. The CDR3 bases are TGTGCCAGCAGTCCAGGGTTCGCGTCCTATGGCTACACCTTC.

The count of this clone is one. The V call is TRBV7-8, the J call TRBJ1-2; D not certain. Germline V gene sequence: CDR1 SGHVS, CDR2 FQNEAQ. The CDR3 contains 14 residues. Trimming cost V 1 base and J 7 bases, with 13 bases left between them. CDR3 bases: TGTGCCAGCAGCTTAGTTCCGAGGGTGGGTGGCTACACCTTC. Translated, it gives CASSLVPRVGGYTF.